The next 5 T cell receptor beta chains were all read from a single sample in a study of blood T cell repertoires in COVID-19. Produced via immunoSEQ multiplex PCR; TCRdb's table is partial and in-frame only. Of 300,000 or so clones in the sample, approximately 88% were seen once. The sequencing input was peripheral blood. The receptors were gathered from a woman in her 30s who had recovered from COVID-19.

V usage is TRBV28 and J usage is TRBJ1-3; D not certain. Germline CDR1 and CDR2: MDHEN and SYDVKM. The CDR3 contains 15 residues. The ends were cut back, 2 bases at V and 0 bases at J, with 8 bases in the middle. The CDR3 reads CASSLDLSSGNTIYF. For the CDR3, the DNA is TGTGCCAGCAGTTTAGATCTAAGCTCTGGAAACACCATATATTTT.

This chain connects TRBV27 to TRBJ2-5, with D tentatively TRBD1 (6 bases). V dropped 5 bases and J dropped 5 bases, with 12 bases sitting between them. Per germline, CDR1 MNHEY and CDR2 SMNVEV (reference sequence). This CDR3 contains 13 residues. The CDR3 DNA reads as TGTGCCAGCAGTGCCAGGGGTTGGGAGACCCAGTACTTC. Amino acid sequence: CASSARGWETQYF.

This sequence joins TRBV7-2 and TRBJ1-1; 9 bases are shared with TRBD1. Per the germline V gene, CDR1 is SGHTA and CDR2 is FQGNSA. The CDR3 has 13 residues. With V trimmed by 5 bases and J by 5 bases, 3 bases remained unmatched. The CDR3, as DNA: TGTGCCAGCAGCGACAGGGGGAGGACTGAAGCTTTCTTT. Translated, it gives CASSDRGRTEAFF.

The V and J genes are TRBV15 and TRBJ2-1; 7 bases are shared with TRBD2. This CDR3 contains 15 residues. Germline V gene data show CDR1 as LNHNV and CDR2 as YYDKDF (reference sequence). V was pared by 2 bases and J by 4 bases, with 5 bases of the junction left unmatched. The CDR3 DNA reads TGTGCCACCAGCAGACTAGTGGGGGGGTACAATGAGCAGTTCTTC. Protein: CATSRLVGGYNEQFF.

The V call is TRBV18, the J call TRBJ2-7, with a possible D match to TRBD2 (6 bases). Trimming took off 6 bases at V and 3 bases at J, with 15 bases between the two ends. Germline assignment: CDR1 KGHSH and CDR2 LQKENI. CDR3 length: 14 residues. CDR3 protein: CASSTGLTSYEQYF. CDR3 in DNA: TGTGCCAGCTCGACGGGACTGACAAGCTACGAGCAGTACTTC.